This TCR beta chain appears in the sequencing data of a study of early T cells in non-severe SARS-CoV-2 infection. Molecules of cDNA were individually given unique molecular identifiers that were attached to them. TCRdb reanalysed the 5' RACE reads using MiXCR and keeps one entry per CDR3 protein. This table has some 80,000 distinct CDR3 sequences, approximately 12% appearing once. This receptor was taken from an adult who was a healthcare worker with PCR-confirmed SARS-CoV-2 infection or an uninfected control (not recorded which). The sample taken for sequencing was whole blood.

CDR3 sequence: CASSLPGQGNQYF. Written as DNA, the CDR3 is TGTGCCAGCAGCCTACCGGGACAGGGAAACCAGTACTTC. The V gene is TRBV4-2, the J gene TRBJ2-5, with TRBD1 identical over 9 bases. This CDR3 spans 13 amino acids. Germline V gives CDR1 LGHNA, CDR2 YNFKEQ. Trimming cost V 4 bases and J 10 bases; bases outside gene matches: 7.